The clone carrying this T cell receptor (beta chain) was seen at least ten times. The data originate from a study of T cells in Graves' hyperthyroidism and ophthalmopathy. There were TCR beta CDR3 regions amplified from RNA transcripts. Researchers ran a first-round RT-PCR on the TCR CDR3 using the HTBI primer set. TCRdb re-derived calls from the multiplex PCR reads in MiXCR, one entry per CDR3 protein. The repertoire holds more than 350,000 distinct CDR3 sequences, with roughly 15% as singletons. With V trimmed by 4 bases and J by 6 bases, 8 bases remained unmatched. The CDR3 loop spans 15 amino acids. The germline V gene encodes CDR1 SEHNR and CDR2 FQNEAQ (reference sequence).

The sequence came from a woman aged 30 to 39 with Graves' hyperthyroidism that later progressed to Graves' ophthalmopathy. The sample taken for sequencing was blood. The chain is built from TRBV7-9 and TRBJ1-4, with 7 positions matching TRBD1. CDR3 protein: CASSSWGQQDEKLFF. In nucleotides, the CDR3 is TGTGCCAGCAGCTCGTGGGGACAGCAAGATGAAAAACTGTTTTTT.